Listed below are T cell receptor beta chains from one sample, sequenced in a study of blood T cell repertoires in COVID-19. TCRdb's copy holds only in-frame clones and misses some; the assay was immunoSEQ multiplex PCR. The table has some 140,000 clones, around 79% seen once. The sequencing input was peripheral blood. The receptors shown here come from a man in his 60s with acute or convalescent COVID-19. The CDR3 runs from the conserved cysteine through the conserved F or W. D genes are given only for firm matches. Clone size appears in some rows only: once, few, many, or a class for an expanded clone.

j_gene	d_gene	v_gene	abundance	CDR3aa	CDR3nt
TRBJ2-6	TRBD1	TRBV5-6	-	CASSPLRDRGRGANVLTF	TGTGCCAGCAGTCCACTCCGGGACAGGGGGCGTGGGGCCAACGTCCTGACTTTC
TRBJ1-1	-	TRBV14	once	CASSQGTEAEAFF	TGTGCCAGCAGCCAAGGGACGGAGGCTGAAGCTTTCTTT
TRBJ2-3	-	TRBV6-5	-	CASSLGLTGTDTQYF	TGTGCCAGCAGCCTAGGACTCACAGGCACAGATACGCAGTATTTT
TRBJ2-3	TRBD1	TRBV2	once	CASRFGQGAADTQYF	TGTGCCAGCAGGTTCGGACAGGGGGCTGCAGATACGCAGTATTTT
TRBJ1-2	-	TRBV3-1/TRBV3-2	-	CASSQEADYGYTF	TGTGCCAGCAGCCAAGAGGCGGACTATGGCTACACCTTC
TRBJ2-2	TRBD1	TRBV7-2	-	CASSTQGFSGELFF	TGTGCCAGCAGCACACAGGGGTTTAGCGGGGAGCTGTTTTTT
TRBJ2-5	TRBD1	TRBV3-1/TRBV3-2	-	CASSPTRGSGGETQYF	TGTGCCAGCAGCCCCACGAGGGGTTCAGGGGGTGAGACCCAGTACTTC
TRBJ2-5	-	TRBV19	-	CASSLQGGISETQYF	TGTGCCAGTAGCCTTCAGGGGGGAATTTCAGAGACCCAGTACTTC
TRBJ2-1	-	TRBV5-4	-	CASSIQLVNEQFF	TGTGCCAGCAGCATACAGTTAGTCAATGAGCAGTTCTTC
TRBJ1-5	TRBD1	TRBV6-5	-	CASSKNRDSTQPQHF	TGTGCCAGCAGCAAAAACCGGGACAGTACTCAGCCCCAGCATTTT
TRBJ1-2	-	TRBV7-9	-	CASSLEQGSGYTF	TGTGCCAGCAGCTTAGAACAGGGCTCTGGCTACACCTTC
TRBJ2-1	TRBD2	TRBV7-2	-	CASSLSAGGSYNEQFF	TGTGCCAGCAGCTTATCGGCGGGAGGGTCCTACAATGAGCAGTTCTTC
TRBJ1-5	TRBD1	TRBV27	-	CASSLSPPWTGGNSNQPQHF	TGTGCCAGCAGTTTATCCCCCCCCTGGACAGGGGGAAATAGCAATCAGCCCCAGCATTTT
TRBJ2-1	-	TRBV27	once	CASGRGYNEQFF	TGTGCCAGCGGCCGGGGCTACAATGAGCAGTTCTTC
TRBJ1-3	-	TRBV27	-	CASSSDGGGNTIYF	TGTGCCAGCAGTTCGGACGGGGGGGGAAACACCATATATTTT
TRBJ2-5	TRBD2	TRBV19	-	CASSTGEGRGETQYF	TGTGCCAGTAGTACCGGCGAAGGGAGGGGAGAGACCCAGTACTTC
TRBJ2-1	TRBD2	TRBV28	few	CASIPVGSGRSNEQFF	TGTGCCAGCATTCCAGTGGGTAGCGGGAGATCGAATGAGCAGTTCTTC
TRBJ2-5	-	TRBV7-7	-	CASSQMGGSQETQYF	TGTGCTAGCAGCCAGATGGGTGGGAGCCAAGAGACCCAGTACTTC
TRBJ1-2	-	TRBV28	-	CASNESGEDYGYTF	TGTGCCAGCAACGAATCCGGGGAGGACTATGGCTACACCTTC
TRBJ2-6	-	TRBV25-1	-	CASAVGANVLTF	TGTGCCAGCGCAGTGGGGGCCAACGTCCTGACTTTC
TRBJ1-5	-	TRBV30	-	CAWSALTGYSNQPQHF	TGTGCCTGGAGTGCCCTTACAGGTTATAGCAATCAGCCCCAGCATTTT
TRBJ2-7	-	TRBV29-1	-	CSVRGGTTYEQYF	TGCAGCGTAAGGGGGGGTACGACCTACGAGCAGTACTTC
TRBJ1-3	-	TRBV3-1/TRBV3-2	-	CASSPYSGNTIYF	TGTGCCAGCAGCCCGTACTCTGGAAACACCATATATTTT
TRBJ2-5	-	TRBV28	-	CASSSKSSRETQYF	TGTGCCAGCAGTTCCAAGTCCTCTAGAGAGACCCAGTACTTC
TRBJ2-7	TRBD2	TRBV6-5	-	CASSLLAGASYEQYF	TGTGCCAGCAGTTTACTAGCGGGAGCGTCCTACGAGCAGTACTTC
TRBJ2-7	-	TRBV6-1	few	CASSEYRVPYEQYF	TGTGCCAGCAGTGAATACAGGGTCCCCTACGAGCAGTACTTC